A selection of T cell receptor beta chains follows, all from one sample in a study. TCRdb fed the RT-PCR reads into MiXCR, producing one record per CDR3 protein. Here the sample spans a few thousand distinct CDR3 sequences, around a third being singletons. What was sequenced was memory CD4+ T cells from salivary gland. These receptors all come from a female donor with primary Sjogren's syndrome. Each CDR3 is given with its conserved first and last residue. A D gene is named only where the DNA matches it firmly. Only some rows state a clone size, as once, few, many or a class for expanded clones.

TRBV7-8,many,TRBJ2-7,11,-,TGTGCCAGCACCCCGGGCTACGAGCAGTACTTC,CASTPGYEQYF
TRBV20-1,many,TRBJ1-5,15,-,TGCAGTGCTAGAGATGCAGGGAGTGGCAATCAGCCCCAGCATTTT,CSARDAGSGNQPQHF
TRBV15,-,TRBJ2-3,12,-,TGTGCCACCAGTGTGAGCACAGATACGCAGTATTTT,CATSVSTDTQYF
TRBV28,many,TRBJ2-4,14,TRBD2,TGTGCCAGCAGCGGGACCCCGGGGGGTGGTTATCAGTACTTC,CASSGTPGGGYQYF
TRBV20-1,-,TRBJ2-6,21,-,-,CSARDQGSPLHFGNGANVLTF
TRBV2,-,TRBJ2-2,16,TRBD1,TGTGCCAGCAGGAAACAGGGGGCGTTCGGCACCGGGGAGCTGTTTTTT,CASRKQGAFGTGELFF
TRBV9,-,TRBJ1-6,15,-,TGTGCCAGCGGCTTTTCGAGCTCCTATAATTCACCCCTCCACTTT,CASGFSSSYNSPLHF
TRBV7-9,medium-sized,TRBJ2-5,11,-,TGTGCCAGCAGCTTTCAAGAGACCCAGTACTTC,CASSFQETQYF
TRBV12-3/TRBV12-4,medium-sized,TRBJ2-2,16,-,TGTGCCAGCAGTTTGAGAGGGGGGGACGACACCGGGGAGCTGTTTTTT,CASSLRGGDDTGELFF
TRBV20-1,medium-sized,TRBJ1-1,13,-,TGCAGTGCCGAACGTGGGGGGAACACTGAAGCTTTCTTT,CSAERGGNTEAFF
TRBV7-1,medium-sized,TRBJ2-3,17,TRBD2,TGTGCCAGCAGCTCCAGACTAGCGGGGCCACTACCACGCGCGCAGTATTTT,CASSSRLAGPLPRAQYF